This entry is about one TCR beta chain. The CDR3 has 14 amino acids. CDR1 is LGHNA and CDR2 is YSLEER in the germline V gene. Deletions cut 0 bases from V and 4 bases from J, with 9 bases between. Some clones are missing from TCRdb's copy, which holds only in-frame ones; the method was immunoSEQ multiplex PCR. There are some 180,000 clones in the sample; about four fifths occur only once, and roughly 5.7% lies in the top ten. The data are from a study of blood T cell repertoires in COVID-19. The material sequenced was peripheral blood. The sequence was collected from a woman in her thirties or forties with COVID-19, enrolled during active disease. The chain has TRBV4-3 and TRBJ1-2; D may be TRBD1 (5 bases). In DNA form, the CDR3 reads TGCGCCAGCAGCCAAGACCGCAGGGTCTATGGCTACACCTTC. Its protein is CASSQDRRVYGYTF.